The next 30 T cell receptor beta chains were all read from a single sample in a study of lymphopenia after photon versus proton radiotherapy. Sequencing was performed with immunoSEQ multiplex PCR; in TCRdb, only in-frame clones are kept and a portion is missing. The sample has under 20,000 clones; 80% to 95% are singletons. The material was peripheral blood, obtained from a patient treated with photon-based radiotherapy. These receptors were collected from a man aged 55 to 70 with pancreatic cancer.

The DNA for the CDR3 is TGTGCCAGCAGTGACATAGCGGGGGGCTCGGGAGGGCAGTTCTTC. Its protein is CASSDIAGGSGGQFF. The chain carries TRBV6-4 and TRBJ2-1; 10 bases line up with TRBD2. The CDR3 totals 15 residues. V shed 2 bases and J 12 bases; nucleotides not matched to a gene: 10. Germline CDR1 is MRHNA and CDR2 is SNTAGT.

The rearrangement links TRBV5-1 to TRBJ1-1; TRBD1 is a possible D gene (6 bases). V lost 4 bases to trimming and J lost 5 bases, with 18 bases between them. Germline V gives CDR1 SGHRS, CDR2 YFSETQ. The CDR3 loop spans 15 amino acids. CDR3 amino acids: CASSTPPRGGTEAFF. DNA for the CDR3: TGCGCCAGCAGCACGCCCCCGAGAGGGGGAACTGAAGCTTTCTTT.

V is TRBV29-1 and J is TRBJ1-5, with D maybe TRBD1 (6 bases). CDR1 and CDR2 from the germline V gene are SQVTM and ANQGSEA. The V end was cut by 4 bases, the J end by 4 bases, with 11 bases between. This CDR3 spans 13 amino acids. CDR3 bases: TGCAGCGTTGTGATACAGGGTAATCAGCCCCAGCATTTT. It yields the protein CSVVIQGNQPQHF. Using reference TRBV29-1 and TRBJ1-5 for the parts outside the CDR3, the full variable domain is SAVISQKPSRDICQRGTSLTIQCQVDSQVTMMFWYRQQPGQSLTLIATANQGSEATYESGFVIDKFPISRPNLTFSTLTVSNMSPEDSSIYLCSVVIQGNQPQHFGDGTRLSIL.

In this sample, this clone turned up once. The chain is built from TRBV5-1 and TRBJ1-1; a weak D match, TRBD1 (5 bases). Deletions cut 5 bases from V and 5 bases from J, with 19 bases between. The germline CDR1 and CDR2 sequences are SGHRS and YFSETQ. This CDR3 region has 15 residues. CDR3 in amino acids: CASSYDSSPATEAFF. CDR3 in DNA: TGCGCCAGCAGTTACGACAGCTCCCCTGCTACTGAAGCTTTCTTT.

V usage is TRBV5-1 and J usage is TRBJ2-5; tentatively, D is TRBD1 (8 bases). CDR3 length: 16 amino acids. Looked up from germline, CDR1 is SGHRS and CDR2 is YFSETQ. V was shortened by 4 bases and J by 2 bases, with 18 bases between the two germline ends. The CDR3 here is CASSLQGGLQQETQYF. The CDR3 nucleotides read TGCGCCAGCAGCCTACAGGGGGGGCTGCAACAAGAGACCCAGTACTTC.

The chain employs TRBV9 and TRBJ1-3; D gene uncertain. With 0 bases removed from V and 0 bases from J, the gap between germline ends came to 10 bases. Germline V gives CDR1 SGDLS, CDR2 YYNGEE. The CDR3 extends over 16 amino acids. Here the CDR3 DNA reads TGTGCCAGCAGCGTAGAGTTCCGAGACTCTGGAAACACCATATATTTT. It encodes CASSVEFRDSGNTIYF.

The chain links TRBV15 to TRBJ2-7; 7 nucleotides align to TRBD1. Germline CDR1 and CDR2: LNHNV and YYDKDF (reference sequence). After removal of 3 bases from V and 0 bases from J, the junction contained 2 bases not matched to a gene. This CDR3 has 14 amino acids. The CDR3 reads CATSRDRSSYEQYF. DNA of the CDR3: TGTGCCACCAGCAGGGACAGGAGCTCCTACGAGCAGTACTTC.

The chain has TRBV7-3 and TRBJ2-5; 8 bases map to TRBD2. V shed 5 bases and J 2 bases; nucleotides not matched to a gene: 7. Germline lookup yields CDR1 SGHTA and CDR2 FQGTGA. The CDR3 is made up of 15 amino acids. The CDR3 here is CASSPQAGVQETQYF. In nucleotides, the CDR3 is TGTGCCAGCAGCCCCCAAGCGGGGGTTCAAGAGACCCAGTACTTC.

This clone was detected a few times. The chain joins TRBV2 to TRBJ1-2; no firm D call. Between the trimmed V and J ends, which lost 4 bases and 6 bases, there was a span of 9 bases. There are 12 residues in the CDR3. The germline V gene encodes CDR1 SNHLY and CDR2 FYNNEI. CDR3 coding DNA: TGTGCCAGCAGTGCCTTTGGGGATGGCTACACCTTC. Its protein is CASSAFGDGYTF.

The chain couples TRBV6-9 to TRBJ1-6, with D perhaps TRBD1 (5 bases). The CDR3 consists of 15 residues. V was clipped by 10 bases and J by 4 bases, with 17 bases between them. CDR1 and CDR2 from the germline V gene are MNHGY and SVAAGI. CDR3 nucleotides: TGTGCCATCCTGACCAGGGTCCCTTATAATTCACCCCTCCACTTT. Translating it yields CAILTRVPYNSPLHF.

The chain employs TRBV6-1 and TRBJ2-7, with no clear D. V lost 4 bases to trimming and J lost 5 bases, with 9 bases between them. Germline CDR1 MNHNS, CDR2 SASEGT. The CDR3 has 12 amino acids. The DNA for the CDR3 is TGTGCCAGCAGTGCTTGGACCGACGAGCAGTACTTC. Its protein product is CASSAWTDEQYF.

J is TRBJ2-1 and V is TRBV14; 13 positions match TRBD2. V was pared by 4 bases and J by 9 bases, with 3 bases of the junction left unmatched. The CDR3 contains 14 residues. Germline V gene sequence: CDR1 SGHDN, CDR2 FVKESK. DNA for the CDR3: TGTGCCAGCAGCCGCGGACTAGCGGGGGTTGAGCAGTTCTTC. Its translation is CASSRGLAGVEQFF.

The chain uses TRBV30 and TRBJ2-7; D perhaps matches TRBD1 (6 bases). This CDR3 is built from 14 residues. The germline CDR1 and CDR2 sequences are GTSNPN and SVGIG (reference sequence). Trimming shortened V by 3 bases and J by 3 bases, and 15 bases separated the two germline ends. CDR3 loop: CAWRGGTSYYEQYF. The CDR3 coding sequence is TGTGCCTGGAGGGGTGGGACAAGTTACTACGAGCAGTACTTC.

The chain uses TRBV5-1 and TRBJ2-7; D might be TRBD1 or TRBD2, each matching 6 bases. V lost 1 base to trimming and J lost 3 bases, with 14 bases between them. From germline, CDR1 is SGHRS and CDR2 YFSETQ. There are 15 residues in the CDR3. The CDR3 DNA sequence: TGCGCCAGCAGCTTGATGCCAGGGGAGGTCTACGAGCAGTACTTC. Protein product: CASSLMPGEVYEQYF.

The V call is TRBV5-6, the J call TRBJ2-7; 10 bases line up with TRBD1. After removal of 3 bases from V and 6 bases from J, the junction contained 3 bases not matched to a gene. The CDR3 totals 13 residues. Germline V lookup: CDR1 SGHDT, CDR2 YYEEEE. The CDR3 DNA is TGTGCCAGCAGCTGGGGGACAGGGGCCGAGCAGTACTTC. Translation gives CASSWGTGAEQYF. The full variable domain, completed using reference TRBV5-6 and TRBJ2-7, is DAGVTQSPTHLIKTRGQQVTLRCSPKSGHDTVSWYQQALGQGPQFIFQYYEEEERQRGNFPDRFSGHQFPNYSSELNVNALLLGDSALYLCASSWGTGAEQYFGPGTRLTVT.

This clone was counted once. The rearrangement links TRBV6-5 to TRBJ2-3; D remains unclear. Germline loops: CDR1 MNHEY, CDR2 SVGAGI. The germline V and J ends were trimmed by 9 bases and 0 bases, with 4 bases remaining between them. The CDR3 consists of 11 residues. CDR3 in amino acids: CASSSTDTQYF. The CDR3 coding sequence is TGTGCCAGTAGTAGCACAGATACGCAGTATTTT.

The CDR3 DNA reads TGTGCCAGCAGCCAAGGTACAGGGGGCGAGACCCAGTACTTC. Encoded protein: CASSQGTGGETQYF. The genes are TRBV14 and TRBJ2-5; the match to TRBD1 covers 9 bases. Germline V gene sequence: CDR1 SGHDN, CDR2 FVKESK. J was trimmed by 5 bases and V by 1 base; bases with no gene match: 2. The CDR3 runs 14 residues.

The chain joins TRBV11-2 to TRBJ2-1, with D tentatively TRBD2 (5 bases). The germline gives CDR1 SGHAT, CDR2 FQNNGV. V was shortened by 6 bases and J by 4 bases, with 13 bases between the two germline ends. The CDR3 spans 14 residues. The CDR3 here is CASSPVAGYNEQFF. The CDR3 region has the DNA TGTGCCAGCAGTCCAGTCGCGGGTTACAATGAGCAGTTCTTC.

The V call is TRBV5-4, the J call TRBJ1-1; TRBD1 is a possible D gene (6 bases). V lost 1 base, J lost 7 bases, and 11 bases lay in between. The CDR3 consists of 13 residues. Germline CDR1 is SGHNT and CDR2 is YYREEE (reference sequence). This CDR3 is CASSLQGPNEAFF. The CDR3 DNA follows: TGTGCCAGCAGCTTGCAGGGGCCAAATGAAGCTTTCTTT.

The chain has TRBV7-7 and TRBJ2-5; 7 nucleotides match TRBD2. The end of the DNA is better explained by TRBJ2-7, so the J call may be wrong. Germline V gives CDR1 SSHAT, CDR2 FNYEAQ (reference sequence). CDR3 size: 15 residues. CDR3 in amino acids: CASSNPVSGDYEQYF. For the CDR3, the DNA is TGTGCCAGCAGCAACCCGGTAAGCGGGGACTACGAGCAGTACTTC.

The genes are TRBV6-5 and TRBJ1-1, with TRBD1 as a possible D gene (5 bases). From germline, CDR1 is MNHEY and CDR2 SVGAGI. This CDR3 contains 15 residues. V lost 5 bases, J lost 4 bases, and 17 bases lay in between. The CDR3 reads CASSATRQGVTEAFF. CDR3 coding DNA: TGTGCCAGCAGTGCTACCCGTCAGGGAGTCACTGAAGCTTTCTTT.

V usage is TRBV4-1 and J usage is TRBJ2-5, with D unresolved. Trimming left V 1 base short and J 0 bases short, with 3 bases between. The germline V gene has CDR1 MGHRA and CDR2 YSYEKL. This CDR3 is built from 13 residues. The chain's CDR3 is CASSQGYQETQYF. The DNA of the CDR3 is TGCGCCAGCAGCCAAGGGTACCAAGAGACCCAGTACTTC.

J is TRBJ1-2 and V is TRBV5-6; tentatively, D is TRBD1 (5 bases). The V gene lost 5 bases and the J gene lost 3 bases, with 14 bases spanning the gap. The CDR3 is 14 amino acids. In germline, CDR1 is SGHDT, CDR2 YYEEEE. The CDR3 loop reads CASRGWGGHYGYTF. CDR3 bases: TGTGCCAGCAGGGGGTGGGGCGGACACTATGGCTACACCTTC. The whole variable domain, remainder taken from reference TRBV5-6 and TRBJ1-2, is DAGVTQSPTHLIKTRGQQVTLRCSPKSGHDTVSWYQQALGQGPQFIFQYYEEEERQRGNFPDRFSGHQFPNYSSELNVNALLLGDSALYLCASRGWGGHYGYTFGSGTRLTVV.

The chain recombines TRBV27 with TRBJ2-7, with D possibly being TRBD2 (6 bases). V dropped 5 bases and J dropped 2 bases, with 16 bases sitting between them. Germline CDR1 reads MNHEY; CDR2 reads SMNVEV (reference sequence). This CDR3 is 15 amino acids long. The CDR3 here is CASSPSGTGAYEQYF. DNA for the CDR3: TGTGCCAGCAGTCCATCCGGGACGGGAGCCTACGAGCAGTACTTC.

V usage is TRBV10-2 and J usage is TRBJ2-2, with unresolved D. This CDR3 spans 13 amino acids. V was trimmed by 2 bases and J by 5 bases, leaving 6 bases between them. Per the germline V gene, CDR1 is WSHSY and CDR2 is SAAADI. The CDR3 DNA reads TGCGCCAGCAGTGAGCAAGGGACCGGGGAGCTGTTTTTT. It translates to CASSEQGTGELFF.

The chain uses TRBV11-2 and TRBJ1-1; 7 positions match TRBD1. The length of the CDR3 is 13 residues. Germline V gene sequence: CDR1 SGHAT, CDR2 FQNNGV. Trimming at V came to 3 bases and at J to 5 bases, leaving 3 bases not matched to a gene. CDR3 loop: CASSFSQGTEAFF. Written as DNA, the CDR3 is TGTGCCAGCAGCTTTTCACAGGGGACTGAAGCTTTCTTT.

This chain joins TRBV9 and TRBJ2-2; D ambiguous. Trimming shortened V by 0 bases and J by 3 bases, and 9 bases separated the two germline ends. This CDR3 has 15 amino acids. Looked up from germline, CDR1 is SGDLS and CDR2 is YYNGEE. The DNA of the CDR3 is TGTGCCAGCAGCGTAGGGGTTTCGGACACCGGGGAGCTGTTTTTT. Residues: CASSVGVSDTGELFF.

Only a few counts were recorded for this clone. V and J are TRBV7-9 and TRBJ2-5; tentative D call: TRBD2 (5 bases). Germline CDR1 and CDR2: SEHNR and FQNEAQ (reference sequence). This CDR3 contains 14 residues. Trimming stripped 9 bases from V and 2 bases from J, with 16 bases between. CDR3 sequence: CASGSLERQETQYF. DNA of the CDR3: TGTGCCAGTGGATCGCTGGAGCGGCAAGAGACCCAGTACTTC.

This clone was counted once. The chain carries TRBV10-3 and TRBJ2-5, with 7 bases that match TRBD1. The trim removed 4 bases at V and 1 base at J, leaving 9 bases unmatched. CDR1 is ENHRY, CDR2 SYGVKD, per germline. This CDR3 contains 16 residues. CDR3 nucleotides: TGTGCCATCAGTGGTCGTCCCGGGACAGTCCAAGAGACCCAGTACTTC. It yields the protein CAISGRPGTVQETQYF.

The chain combines TRBV2 with TRBJ1-6; a possible D gene is TRBD1 (5 bases). The CDR3 extends over 15 amino acids. Germline V gene data show CDR1 as SNHLY and CDR2 as FYNNEI. The V and J ends lost 9 bases and 7 bases respectively, with 19 bases between them. CDR3 amino acids: CAREGRTDGNSPLHF. The CDR3 nucleotides read TGTGCCAGGGAGGGACGCACCGACGGCAATTCACCCCTCCACTTT.